Below, 16 T cell receptor beta chains from the same sample are listed, as sequenced in a study of shared T cell receptors in the human thymus. The protocol was immunoSEQ multiplex PCR, while the TCRdb copy is restricted to in-frame clones and leaves out a portion. The sample records 700,000 or so clones, roughly 85% being singletons. The sample was also linked to a second study, of human thymus T cells.

The sequencing sample was made of thymocytes. These receptors all come from a girl under three years old with a congenital heart defect.

The V and J genes are TRBV20-1 and TRBJ1-1; possible D gene TRBD1, 6 bases. Germline CDR1 reads DFQATT; CDR2 reads SNEGSKA (reference sequence). The ends were cut back, 6 bases at V and 12 bases at J, with 17 bases in the middle. This CDR3 has 11 amino acids. In nucleotides, the CDR3 is TGCAGTGCCCCACTCAAGGGGGGGACTTTCTTT. Translated: CSAPLKGGTFF.

The chain has TRBV27 and TRBJ1-1, with 11 positions matching TRBD1. Germline loops: CDR1 MNHEY, CDR2 SMNVEV (reference sequence). The CDR3 spans 15 residues. V dropped 5 bases and J dropped 5; count of bases not matched to a gene: 7. CDR3 sequence: CASSPGTGGGTEAFF. The CDR3 DNA is TGTGCCAGCAGTCCTGGGACAGGGGGGGGAACTGAAGCTTTCTTT.

This clone was counted a single time. The rearrangement links TRBV11-2 to TRBJ1-4, with 7 bases lining up with TRBD1. The germline V gene encodes CDR1 SGHAT and CDR2 FQNNGV. This CDR3 has 17 residues. The trim removed 5 bases at V and 0 bases at J, leaving 9 bases unmatched. The CDR3 nucleotides read TGTGCCAGCAGCACCTGGGACAGAATCTCAACTAATGAAAAACTGTTTTTT. Protein: CASSTWDRISTNEKLFF.

This chain joins TRBV19 and TRBJ2-1; 8 bases are a match to TRBD2. This CDR3 comprises 18 residues. The germline V gene encodes CDR1 LNHDA and CDR2 SQIVND (reference sequence). V was clipped by 0 bases and J by 4 bases; unmatched bases: 11. Here the CDR3 DNA reads TGTGCCAGTAGTATAGATCTCCTCGAGGTAGCGGGGTACAATGAGCAGTTCTTC. Protein sequence: CASSIDLLEVAGYNEQFF.

V is TRBV20-1 and J is TRBJ1-4; 7 bases are a match to TRBD1. V lost 7 bases and J lost 11; bases outside the gene matches: 7. Germline lookup yields CDR1 DFQATT and CDR2 SNEGSKA (reference sequence). The CDR3 consists of 11 residues. CDR3 nucleotides: TGCAGTGTTACGACAGGGCGGAAACTGTTTTTT. As protein: CSVTTGRKLFF.

The CDR3 nucleotides read TGCGCCAGCAGCTCGGAGTCTTTGGAAAAACTGTTTTTT. It yields the protein CASSSESLEKLFF. The chain carries TRBV5-1 and TRBJ1-4; D remains ambiguous. Germline V lookup: CDR1 SGHRS, CDR2 YFSETQ. The CDR3 contains 13 residues. V lost 3 bases and J 8 bases, leaving 11 bases between the germline ends.

This chain connects TRBV7-2 to TRBJ1-5; D gene unclear. The CDR3 loop spans 14 amino acids. CDR1 and CDR2 from the germline V gene are SGHTA and FQGNSA. Trimming cost V 5 bases and J 0 bases, with 8 bases left between them. CDR3 amino acids: CASSQQYSNQPQHF. CDR3 DNA: TGTGCCAGCAGCCAACAGTATAGCAATCAGCCCCAGCATTTT.

The rearrangement uses TRBV5-1 and TRBJ2-7, with D possibly being TRBD2 (6 bases). Germline assignment: CDR1 SGHRS and CDR2 YFSETQ. The CDR3 consists of 13 residues. V shed 4 bases and J shed 3 bases, with 11 bases lying between them. CDR3 bases: TGCGCCAGCAGCGCGGGGACCTACTACGAGCAGTACTTC. Translation: CASSAGTYYEQYF.

The chain uses TRBV6-1 and TRBJ1-1; D is undetermined. The CDR3 sequence is 11 residues long. CDR1 and CDR2 from the germline V gene are MNHNS and SASEGT. V shed 8 bases and J shed 4 bases, with 8 bases lying between them. The CDR3 protein is CASPNSTEAFF. DNA for the CDR3: TGTGCCAGCCCCAATAGCACTGAAGCTTTCTTT.

V usage is TRBV4-2 and J usage is TRBJ2-1, with a weak D call TRBD2 (6 bases). The CDR3 runs to 14 residues. V lost 5 bases, J lost 1 base, and 9 bases lay in between. Germline CDR1 is LGHNA and CDR2 is YNFKEQ. The CDR3 loop is CASSFGGSYNEQFF. The CDR3 region has the DNA TGTGCCAGCAGCTTCGGAGGGTCCTACAATGAGCAGTTCTTC.

This clone came up once. The chain is built from TRBV9 and TRBJ2-7; D gene unclear. V dropped 0 bases and J dropped 4 bases, with 11 bases sitting between them. The CDR3 covers 14 residues. The V gene's germline CDR1 is SGDLS and CDR2 YYNGEE. CDR3 protein: CASSVGPPSYEQYF. CDR3 in DNA: TGTGCCAGCAGCGTAGGGCCTCCCTCGTACGAGCAGTACTTC.

The rearrangement uses TRBV10-3 and TRBJ2-3; 7 nucleotides match TRBD2. The CDR3 consists of 14 residues. V was pared by 10 bases and J by 1 base, with 8 bases of the junction left unmatched. The V gene's germline CDR1 is ENHRY and CDR2 SYGVKD. The CDR3 protein is CASRLGRGTDTQYF. Here the CDR3 DNA reads TGTGCCAGCCGTTTGGGGAGGGGCACAGATACGCAGTATTTT.

This clone occurred a few times. The genes are TRBV6-5 and TRBJ2-7; 9 nucleotides align to TRBD2. Germline-derived CDR1 and CDR2 are MNHEY and SVGAGI. The V gene end was trimmed by 8 bases and the J gene end by 3 bases; junction bases not matched to a gene: 11. CDR3 size: 15 residues. The chain's CDR3 is CASSPTSGHIYEQYF. The CDR3 region has the DNA TGTGCCAGCTCACCCACTAGCGGGCACATCTACGAGCAGTACTTC.

The rearrangement uses TRBV2 and TRBJ2-3, with 8 bases identical to TRBD1. CDR1 is SNHLY and CDR2 is FYNNEI in the germline V gene. This CDR3 has 23 residues. Trimming at V came to 9 bases and at J to 1 base, leaving 33 bases not matched to a gene. CDR3 DNA sequence: TGTGCCAGGAGGGGGTACCGAAACAGGGGGACGACGGCGGCTTCGTTTGGCACAGATACGCAGTATTTT. Residues: CARRGYRNRGTTAASFGTDTQYF.

In its sample, this clone was seen a few times. This chain connects TRBV10-2 to TRBJ2-5, with 7 bases matching TRBD2. The germline V gene encodes CDR1 WSHSY and CDR2 SAAADI. V gave up 3 bases and J gave up 3 bases; unmatched junction bases: 4. There are 14 residues in the CDR3. The CDR3, as DNA: TGCGCCAGCAGTGATTGGGGGGGAAAAGAGACCCAGTACTTC. Protein product: CASSDWGGKETQYF.

V gene TRBV5-1 combines with J gene TRBJ1-2; 9 bases agree with TRBD1. The J segment lost 7 bases and the V segment lost 1 base, leaving 17 bases of the junction unmatched. CDR3 length: 18 residues. Per germline, CDR1 SGHRS and CDR2 YFSETQ. The CDR3 sequence: CASSLTHTNRGLFVGYTF. Written as DNA, the CDR3 is TGCGCCAGCAGCTTGACCCACACGAACAGGGGGCTGTTCGTTGGCTACACCTTC.